The T cell receptor beta chain described here comes from a study of blood T cell repertoires in COVID-19 (dated by TCRdb to 2020 to 2021). Regarding the complete study: Samples covering the acute and convalescent phases of COVID-19 were provided by collaborators in the United States, Italy and Spain. The material from the prospective study consisted of cDNA or gDNA derived from T cells, B-cell-depleted T cells, or PBMCs. Deeply sampled blood TCRbeta repertoires from subjects exposed to, actively infected with, or recovered from COVID-19 were included in the dataset. The repertoires were released in a freely available public database intended as a resource for research on the immune response to SARS-CoV-2. Samples were obtained from the ongoing ImmuneRACE study (first 160 participants) and from over a thousand subjects provided by 6 global collaborators. Sample metadata almost always included a de-identified subject ID, COVID-19 status, age in years and sex. HLA class I and class II types, where available, came from metadata supplied by the sample provider rather than from assay-based typing. Overall results and qualifications from the work: The quantity of clinical and demographic metadata differed by source and by participant and was supplied without curation.

Participants in the prospective study were aged roughly 18 to 100 years, lived in 20 to 30 United States geographic areas, and enrolled through a virtual design. In the prospective study, cohorts were assigned on the basis of participant-reported clinical history obtained from a screening survey and a study questionnaire. ImmuneRACE Cohort 3 recovered participants were defined by two consecutive negative NP/OP PCR tests, healthcare professional clearance, or symptom resolution. In the prospective study, mobile phlebotomists collected whole blood, serum and a nasopharyngeal or oropharyngeal swab from each participant. Over an approximately two-month period, participants in the prospective study had the option of providing additional blood draws and questionnaires. Prospective study blood samples were shipped either frozen or at room temperature before DNA extraction. A remark on this clone: Its antigen target is currently unknown. No much larger clonotype is one base removed from it; base qualities were not supplied.

The immunoSEQ Assay, a bias-controlled multiplex PCR, was used to amplify TCRbeta CDR3 regions from genomic DNA. Under the source paper's analysis protocol: Within the assay, amplification of reference gene primers was used to estimate how many nucleated cells each sample contained. To quantify the absolute abundance of each unique TCRbeta CDR3 rearrangement, sequence reads were collapsed and filtered. For each sample, productive Simpson clonality was calculated as the square root of Simpson's diversity index over productive rearrangements. Entries here come from immuneACCESS through TCRdb and include only in-frame sequences with V and J called. Some clones fail to appear in such tables; in the studies checked, an unresolved V gene covers under half of the shortfall, and the cause of the remainder is unknown. V and J calls and clone size are copied from that table; D and trimming were computed from the DNA. Present in this sample are around 130,000 clones, around 88% of which were seen just once. The ten largest clones capture about 2.3% of the sample.

This receptor was taken from a woman aged 50 to 65 who had recovered from COVID-19. The sequenced material came from PBMCs or T cells enriched from blood (not recorded which).

The DNA reads TGTGCCAGCAGTCGTACTAGCGGGGGGACGATAGATACGCAGTATTTT. Its amino acids are CASSRTSGGTIDTQYF. The chain was built from TRBV7-9 and TRBJ2-3, with 12 middle bases fitting TRBD2. V loses 6 bases at its end and J loses 5 bases; junction bases beyond the gene matches: 9. Counted from cysteine to phenylalanine, this CDR3 has 16 amino acids. The entry retains the CDR3 DNA only, 48 bases that are in frame from base 1. Per the germline V gene (reference sequence), SEHNR is the CDR1 and FQNEAQ is the CDR2.